This is a list of T cell receptor beta chains from one sample in a study of blood T cell repertoires in COVID-19. Profiled with immunoSEQ multiplex PCR; TCRdb holds only in-frame clones, not every one. Among approximately 110,000 clones, about 90% were seen once, and the ten largest hold approximately 2%. The sample consisted of peripheral blood. The receptors stem from a man aged 50 to 59 with COVID-19, enrolled during active disease. CDR3s include the opening cysteine and the closing phenylalanine or tryptophan. D genes are given only for firm matches. Clone size is given for some rows only: seen once, a few or many times, or a class if the clone is expanded.

D | J | size | V | CDR3 | DNA
TRBD2 | TRBJ2-2 | - | TRBV29-1 | CSVFFGRGGELFF | TGCAGCGTTTTTTTCGGGAGGGGCGGGGAGCTGTTTTTT
TRBD1 | TRBJ2-7 | - | TRBV28 | CASSMPGGIYEQYF | TGTGCCAGCAGTATGCCAGGGGGCATCTACGAGCAGTACTTC
- | TRBJ1-3 | - | TRBV29-1 | CSVRDMYGNTIYF | TGCAGCGTTCGGGACATGTATGGAAACACCATATATTTT
TRBD2 | TRBJ2-1 | - | TRBV28 | CASSGRDYPRVRQFF | TGTGCCAGCAGTGGGCGGGACTATCCCCGAGTGCGGCAGTTCTTC
- | TRBJ1-1 | - | TRBV28 | CASMWGGWNTEAFF | TGTGCCAGCATGTGGGGCGGTTGGAACACTGAAGCTTTCTTT
- | TRBJ2-1 | - | TRBV5-4 | CASSLGREPYNEQFF | TGTGCCAGCAGCTTGGGCCGGGAACCCTACAATGAGCAGTTCTTC
TRBD2 | TRBJ2-1 | - | TRBV3-1/TRBV3-2 | CASSQDKTSGSRDEQFF | TGTGCCAGCAGCCAAGATAAGACTAGCGGGAGTAGGGATGAGCAGTTCTTC
TRBD1 | TRBJ2-7 | - | TRBV30 | CAWSVGRGYYEQYF | TGTGCCTGGAGTGTGGGCAGGGGGTACTACGAGCAATACTTC
- | TRBJ2-1 | - | TRBV4-1 | CASSQEGGTTSSYNEQFF | TGCGCCAGCAGCCAAGAAGGGGGGACTACGAGCTCCTACAATGAGCAGTTCTTC
TRBD1 | TRBJ1-2 | - | TRBV6-1 | CASSDRYRQGGYGYTF | TGTGCCAGCAGTGACCGATACCGACAGGGCGGCTATGGCTACACCTTC
- | TRBJ2-1 | - | TRBV5-1 | CASSSFPGRDVPYNEQFF | TGCGCCAGCAGCTCCTTTCCTGGGCGCGACGTCCCCTACAATGAGCAGTTCTTC
- | TRBJ2-2 | - | TRBV25-1 | CASSEAGAGELFF | TGTGCCAGCAGTGAAGCCGGGGCCGGGGAGCTGTTTTTT
- | TRBJ2-3 | - | TRBV6-5 | CASSSSTDTQYF | TGTGCCAGTTCCTCTAGCACAGATACGCAGTATTTT
- | TRBJ1-3 | - | TRBV18 | CASSSGPGSSGNTIYF | TGTGCCAGCTCTTCTGGACCGGGGAGCTCTGGAAACACCATATATTTT
- | TRBJ2-3 | - | TRBV25-1 | CASSVTTGTDTQYF | TGTGCCAGCAGTGTTACAACAGGGACAGATACGCAGTATTTT
- | TRBJ1-3 | - | TRBV7-2 | CASSLEQGFGSGNTIYF | TGTGCCAGCAGCTTAGAACAGGGATTCGGCTCTGGAAACACCATATATTTT
TRBD1 | TRBJ1-2 | - | TRBV5-5 | CASSLEVTGAYGYTF | TGTGCCAGCAGCTTGGAGGTAACAGGGGCCTATGGCTACACCTTC
TRBD1 | TRBJ2-6 | once | TRBV28 | CASSHDRVYGANVLTF | TGTGCCAGCAGTCACGACAGGGTTTACGGGGCCAACGTCCTGACTTTC
- | TRBJ2-3 | - | TRBV9 | CASSTTGSTDTQYF | TGTGCCAGCAGTACTACTGGGTCCACAGATACGCAGTATTTT
- | TRBJ1-2 | - | TRBV4-1 | CASSQVRAGDGYTF | TGCGCCAGCAGCCAAGTCCGAGCAGGTGATGGCTACACCTTC
- | TRBJ1-1 | - | TRBV6-5 | CASSYSQDTEAFF | TGTGCCAGCAGTTACTCACAGGACACTGAAGCTTTCTTT
TRBD2 | TRBJ2-7 | - | TRBV6-5 | CASSQTSGSTYEQYF | TGTGCCAGCAGTCAGACTAGCGGGAGTACCTACGAGCAGTACTTC
- | TRBJ1-2 | - | TRBV4-3 | CASSQDRPLNHGYTF | TGCGCCAGCAGCCAAGATCGCCCGCTAAACCATGGCTACACCTTC
TRBD1 | TRBJ2-5 | - | TRBV28 | CASSLVGTGEEETQYF | TGTGCCAGCAGTTTAGTGGGGACAGGGGAGGAAGAGACCCAGTACTTC
TRBD2 | TRBJ2-5 | - | TRBV2 | CASRLAGETQYF | TGTGCCAGCAGACTAGCGGGAGAGACCCAGTACTTC
TRBD1 | TRBJ1-1 | - | TRBV5-1 | CASRPRMTGETEAFF | TGCGCCAGCAGACCCCGTATGACAGGGGAGACTGAAGCTTTCTTT
TRBD2 | TRBJ2-5 | - | TRBV5-1 | CASSMGGSQETQYF | TGCGCCAGCAGTATGGGGGGGAGCCAAGAGACCCAGTACTTC
- | TRBJ1-3 | - | TRBV5-1 | CASSRLPDSSGNTIYF | TGCGCCAGCAGCCGTCTCCCGGACAGCTCTGGAAACACCATATATTTT
- | TRBJ1-1 | - | TRBV25-1 | CASRGVGGHTEAFF | TGTGCCAGCAGAGGCGTGGGGGGGCACACTGAAGCTTTCTTT
- | TRBJ2-1 | - | TRBV21-1 | CASSKALRQDNYNEQFF | TGTGCCAGCAGCAAAGCGCTGCGACAGGATAACTACAATGAGCAGTTCTTC
- | TRBJ2-3 | - | TRBV11-2 | CASSTLNTGTQYF | TGTGCCAGCAGCACTTTAAATACGGGTACGCAGTATTTT
TRBD2 | TRBJ2-3 | once | TRBV4-2 | CASSPSGLAGFYTQYF | TGTGCCAGCAGCCCTTCCGGACTAGCGGGATTTTATACGCAGTATTTT
TRBD1 | TRBJ2-7 | - | TRBV6-5 | CASSYSQGDYEQYF | TGTGCCAGCAGTTACTCACAGGGGGACTACGAGCAGTACTTC
- | TRBJ1-3 | - | TRBV19 | CASSIVPSPGGGNTIYF | TGTGCCAGTAGTATAGTTCCGAGTCCCGGAGGTGGAAACACCATATATTTT
- | TRBJ2-2 | once | TRBV7-9 | CASSTRIGGTGELFF | TGTGCCAGCAGCACACGCATAGGCGGCACCGGGGAGCTGTTTTTT
TRBD1 | TRBJ1-4 | - | TRBV15 | CATSRQGDEKLFF | TGTGCCACCAGCAGACAGGGGGATGAAAAACTGTTTTTT
TRBD1 | TRBJ2-3 | once | TRBV3-1/TRBV3-2 | CASSQARQGWLYF | TGTGCCAGCAGCCAAGCCAGACAGGGGTGGTTGTATTTT
TRBD2 | TRBJ2-1 | - | TRBV9 | CASSVPTSGGYNEQFF | TGTGCCAGCAGCGTCCCGACTAGCGGAGGTTACAATGAGCAGTTCTTC
- | TRBJ2-2 | - | TRBV6-5 | CASSRGDTGELFF | TGTGCCAGCAGCAGGGGGGACACCGGGGAGCTGTTTTTT
TRBD2 | TRBJ2-2 | - | TRBV2 | CASSEMGLRLGTGELFF | TGTGCCAGCAGTGAGATGGGACTAAGATTAGGTACCGGGGAGCTGTTTTTT
TRBD1 | TRBJ1-5 | few | TRBV6-1 | CASSDNRGNQPQHF | TGTGCCAGCAGTGACAACAGGGGGAATCAGCCCCAGCATTTT
- | TRBJ2-1 | - | TRBV20-1 | CSASRDNNEQFF | TGCAGTGCTAGTCGAGACAACAATGAGCAGTTCTTC
- | TRBJ2-1 | - | TRBV24-1 | CATSDFGRDGDEQFF | TGTGCCACCAGTGATTTCGGCAGGGATGGCGATGAGCAGTTCTTC
- | TRBJ1-2 | - | TRBV19 | CASSGRASYGYTF | TGTGCCAGTAGTGGCAGGGCCTCCTATGGCTACACCTTC
- | TRBJ2-1 | - | TRBV7-8 | CASSLGLAPDNEQFF | TGTGCCAGCAGCTTAGGGCTAGCCCCTGATAATGAGCAGTTCTTC